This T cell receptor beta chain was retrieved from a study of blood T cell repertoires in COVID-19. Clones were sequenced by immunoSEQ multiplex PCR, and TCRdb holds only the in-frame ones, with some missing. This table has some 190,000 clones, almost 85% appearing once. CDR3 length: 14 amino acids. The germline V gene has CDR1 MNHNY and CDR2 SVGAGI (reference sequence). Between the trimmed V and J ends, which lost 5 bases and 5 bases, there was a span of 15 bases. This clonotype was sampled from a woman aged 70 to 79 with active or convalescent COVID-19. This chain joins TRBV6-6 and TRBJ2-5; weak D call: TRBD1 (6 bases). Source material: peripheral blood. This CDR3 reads CASSARNRAETQYF. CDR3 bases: TGTGCCAGCAGTGCCCGGAACAGGGCTGAGACCCAGTACTTC.